This TCR beta chain was sequenced for a study of shared clonotypes between healthy human individuals. Comments on this clone: Its target is not known.

V lost 7 bases and J 6 bases, leaving 20 bases between the germline ends. The CDR3 has 15 amino acids. The germline gives CDR1 MNHEY, CDR2 SMNVEV (reference sequence). Adult donors, all healthy and HIV-negative, had no recent acute infections or vaccinations. The authors ran the assay at deep level. Approximately 210 ng DNA, 25,000 to 30,000 T cell genomes, went into each sorted-subset replicate PCR. Generated by immunoSEQ multiplex PCR, the TCRdb table keeps only in-frame clones and is missing some. The sample lists around 700,000 clones; roughly 73% were seen once. General study points: Across a handful of donors, naive CD4 shared around 5.4%, naive CD8 less than 4%, memory CD4 less than 2.5%, memory CD8 0.4% to 0.5%.

The gene calls are TRBV27 and TRBJ2-3; D remains ambiguous. The receptor comes from a woman in her 30s in good health. What was sequenced was memory CD4+ T cells sorted from blood. Subset defined: CD45RA-negative fraction. The CDR3 reads CASTYKGSYRDTQYF. CDR3 DNA sequence: TGTGCCAGCACGTACAAGGGTTCCTATCGTGATACGCAGTATTTT.